This T cell receptor beta chain was identified in a study of shared clonotypes between healthy human individuals. Study-wide background: There were three CD4 naive, three CD4 memory, two CD8 naive and one CD8 memory plates per donor. General study results and limits: Sequencing depth was a factor that was expected to affect clonotype sharing among donors.

The protocol was immunoSEQ multiplex PCR, while the TCRdb copy is restricted to in-frame clones and leaves out a portion. In the table there are 2 million to 2.5 million clones, roughly 95% of which are singletons. A CD45RA+ naive subset and a CD45RA-negative memory subset were split from CD4+ cells. This clone was recorded only once. Its antigen is unidentified. Since a much larger clone is just one base distant, this may be a read error. The same CDR3 is also encoded by other DNA sequences in this sample. Germline V gene sequence: CDR1 MDHEN, CDR2 SYDVKM. V was pared by 2 bases and J by 0 bases, with 10 bases between. CDR3 length: 15 residues.

This receptor was taken from a man aged 18-30 years in good health. What was sequenced was naive CD4+ T cells sorted from blood. Subset meaning: CD45RA+ positively selected. The genes are TRBV28 and TRBJ1-1; D not resolved. CDR3 loop: CASSLRTDLNTEAFF. The CDR3 DNA reads TGTGCCAGCAGTTTAAGGACGGACCTGAACACTGAAGCTTTCTTT.